One and the same sample provided the 17 T cell receptor beta chains below, sequenced in a study of T-cell memory formation after mild COVID-19. TCRdb itself ran the 5' RACE reads through MiXCR, one entry per CDR3 protein. The sample yields around 390,000 distinct CDR3 sequences, roughly 15% seen once. The source material was PBMCs or a T cell subset sorted from them (not recorded which). The receptor source for this set is a man in his late teens or twenties who had mild COVID-19 (a few samples of this study predate the infection). Cell type and time point are not known.

V is TRBV20-1 and J is TRBJ1-2; TRBD1 is a possible D gene (6 bases). Trimming pared 6 bases from V and 8 bases from J, leaving 16 bases between. CDR3 size: 12 residues. CDR1 and CDR2 from the germline V gene are DFQATT and SNEGSKA (reference sequence). CDR3 nucleotide sequence: TGCAGTGCGGATCTCCGGGACATCGGCTACACCTTC. Amino acids: CSADLRDIGYTF.

There are a few counts of this clonotype. The chain is built from TRBV5-1 and TRBJ1-5; 7 bases are a match to TRBD1. V was pared by 3 bases and J by 7 bases, with 7 bases of the junction left unmatched. The CDR3 sequence is 14 residues long. Germline CDR1 and CDR2: SGHRS and YFSETQ. CDR3 protein: CASSWGDSGQPQHF. In DNA form, the CDR3 reads TGCGCCAGCAGCTGGGGGGACAGTGGACAGCCCCAGCATTTT.

The gene calls are TRBV9 and TRBJ1-4; D gene uncertain. This CDR3 is built from 14 residues. Germline values: CDR1 SGDLS, CDR2 YYNGEE. V was trimmed by 3 bases and J by 7 bases, leaving 13 bases between them. The CDR3: CASSAGLSGEKLFF. CDR3 bases: TGTGCCAGCAGCGCAGGTCTTAGTGGTGAAAAACTGTTTTTT.

In this sample, this clonotype turned up many times. The chain couples TRBV28 to TRBJ2-7; TRBD1 might be the D (5 bases). Trimming pared 10 bases from V and 3 bases from J, leaving 13 bases between. This CDR3 is 12 amino acids long. Germline values: CDR1 MDHEN, CDR2 SYDVKM. CDR3 loop: CATGRQGYEQYV. CDR3 in DNA: TGTGCCACGGGCCGGCAGGGCTACGAGCAGTACGTC.

This clonotype was seen more than once but under ten times. The CDR3 protein is CASSPVVGLAVGETQYF. The DNA for the CDR3 is TGTGCCAGCAGCCCAGTAGTCGGACTAGCGGTGGGGGAGACCCAGTACTTC. This chain connects TRBV7-2 to TRBJ2-5; 10 bases align to TRBD2. The CDR3 consists of 17 residues. Per germline, CDR1 SGHTA and CDR2 FQGNSA. The J segment lost 5 bases and the V segment lost 5 bases, leaving 14 bases of the junction unmatched.

This clonotype has at least ten counts. The J gene is TRBJ1-5, the V gene TRBV6-5; no clear D gene. Trimming removed 0 bases at V and 6 bases at J, with 6 bases between. The CDR3 loop spans 13 amino acids. Looked up from germline, CDR1 is MNHEY and CDR2 is SVGAGI. The CDR3: CASSYSRGQPQHF. CDR3 coding DNA: TGTGCCAGCAGTTACTCCCGGGGTCAGCCCCAGCATTTT.

The table lists this clonotype with a few counts. The CDR3 region is CSAMGRANTEAFF. CDR3 DNA sequence: TGCAGTGCCATGGGACGGGCGAACACTGAAGCTTTCTTT. The V gene is TRBV20-1, the J gene TRBJ1-1, with D tentatively TRBD1 (5 bases). From germline, CDR1 is DFQATT and CDR2 SNEGSKA (reference sequence). This CDR3 is built from 13 residues. V was pared by 6 bases and J by 1 base, with 12 bases between.

The rearrangement uses TRBV6-6 and TRBJ1-5; D ambiguous. V was pared by 2 bases and J by 4 bases, with 3 bases between. Germline V lookup: CDR1 MNHNY, CDR2 SVGAGI (reference sequence). There are 12 residues in the CDR3. The DNA of the CDR3 is TGTGCCAGCAGTTACGTGAATCAGCCCCAGCATTTT. Its translation: CASSYVNQPQHF.

This clonotype was picked up many times. V and J are TRBV23-1 and TRBJ2-5; D not certain. TRBV23-1 is designated an ORF whose function remains uncertain. The V end was cut by 3 bases, the J end by 5 bases, with 7 bases between. The CDR3 length is 12 residues. CDR3 in amino acids: CASSHLSETQYF. The DNA of the CDR3 is TGCGCCAGCAGTCATCTATCGGAGACCCAGTACTTC.

The chain has TRBV24-1 and TRBJ2-3; perhaps TRBD2 as D (6 bases). The CDR3 contains 15 residues. Trimming stripped 3 bases from V and 2 bases from J, with 11 bases between. In germline, CDR1 is KGHDR, CDR2 SFDVKD. As DNA, the CDR3 is TGTGCCACCAGTGATGGGGCTAGCGCCACAGATACGCAGTATTTT. Encoded protein: CATSDGASATDTQYF.

This clonotype occurred many times. The chain carries TRBV7-2 and TRBJ1-2; the D is unclear. Germline CDR1 is SGHTA and CDR2 is FQGNSA. The CDR3 runs 13 residues. The germline V and J ends were trimmed by 2 bases and 6 bases, with 10 bases remaining between them. The CDR3: CASSLWGGHGYTF. The DNA of the CDR3 is TGTGCCAGCAGCTTATGGGGAGGTCATGGCTACACCTTC.

This clonotype has just a few counts. The genes are TRBV20-1 and TRBJ2-2; D is uncertain. Per the germline V gene, CDR1 is DFQATT and CDR2 is SNEGSKA (reference sequence). This CDR3 spans 17 amino acids. Trimming stripped 4 bases from V and 3 bases from J, with 21 bases between. Here the CDR3 DNA reads TGCAGTGCTAAGCTCCTAGGGAAAAAAAACCACACCGGGGAGCTGTTTTTT. This translates into CSAKLLGKKNHTGELFF.

The J gene is TRBJ1-2, the V gene TRBV4-1, with 7 positions matching TRBD1. The CDR3 covers 15 residues. Trimming removed 3 bases from V and 5 bases from J; junction bases left unmatched: 9. Germline V gene data show CDR1 as MGHRA and CDR2 as YSYEKL. The CDR3 coding sequence is TGCGCCAGCAGCCATGTCGGGACAGAACTTTATGGCTACACCTTC. Encoded protein: CASSHVGTELYGYTF.

The CDR3 loop is CASSGGPTYEQYF. CDR3 DNA sequence: TGTGCCAGCAGCGGGGGCCCTACCTACGAGCAGTACTTC. The chain combines TRBV9 with TRBJ2-7; D may be TRBD1 (5 bases). CDR3 length equals 13 residues. Germline-derived CDR1 and CDR2 are SGDLS and YYNGEE. V shed 3 bases and J shed 2 bases, with 9 bases lying between them.

This clonotype was seen more than once but under ten times. This rearrangement joins TRBV7-2 to TRBJ2-2; D is uncertain. Between the trimmed V and J ends, which lost 3 bases and 4 bases, there was a span of 6 bases. This CDR3 is built from 13 residues. Germline CDR1 reads SGHTA; CDR2 reads FQGNSA. CDR3 nucleotide sequence: TGTGCCAGCAGCTTTGACCCCACCGGGGAGCTGTTTTTT. This translates into CASSFDPTGELFF. The full variable domain, rest sourced from reference TRBV7-2 and TRBJ2-2, is GAGVSQSPSNKVTEKGKDVELRCDPISGHTALYWYRQSLGQGLEFLIYFQGNSAPDKSGLPSDRFSAERTGGSVSTLTIQRTQQEDSAVYLCASSFDPTGELFFGEGSRLTVL.

This chain links TRBV6-6 with TRBJ2-5; TRBD2 matches 10 bases. The V segment lost 6 bases and the J segment 5 bases; nucleotides outside the gene matches: 15. The CDR3 is 17 residues long. Germline CDR1 reads MNHNY; CDR2 reads SVGAGI (reference sequence). This CDR3 is CASRPGSGGVDWETQYF. CDR3 coding DNA: TGTGCCAGCAGGCCAGGGAGCGGGGGGGTCGATTGGGAGACCCAGTACTTC.

This clonotype was detected only a few times. The CDR3 DNA reads TGTGCCAGCAGTGTGCTAGCCTTTCAGTACGTC. This sequence encodes CASSVLAFQYV. This chain connects TRBV2 to TRBJ2-7, with a possible D match to TRBD2 (5 bases). V was clipped by 4 bases and J by 10 bases, with 11 bases between them. CDR1 SNHLY and CDR2 FYNNEI come from the germline V gene. The CDR3 has 11 amino acids.